The following is a T cell receptor (beta chain) sequence with its context. Its antigen remains unidentified. There are no base qualities to consult, and no much larger clone falls within one base. The source of the sample is a study of blood T cells in healthy people across ages (dated by TCRdb to about 2015). Looking at the study overall: In model experiments, template switching captured about one uniquely barcoded TCR beta cDNA molecule for every two T cells. Using deep sequencing normalized with unique cDNA molecular identifiers, the study measured how TCR beta repertoire diversity changes with age. Four age groups were formed from the donors: young (average about 17 years), middle-aged (around 40), aged (about 62) and long-lived (about 75). The study analyzed two additional independent replicas of 1 million unique cDNA reads from the same blood draw for two donors, one aged 18 to 30 and one aged 80 or older. On the study overall, not on this receptor specifically: The long-lived group showed more naive CD4+ T cells, fewer expanded clones and increased TCR diversity than the aged group, suggesting age selection. Because profiling used bulk unsorted PBMCs, naive and antigen-experienced compartments could not be compared conclusively. Observed TCR beta diversity correlated strongly with the percentage of naive T cells measured by flow cytometry. Because donor CMV infection status was unknown, age-related changes in expanded clonotypes were potentially confounded. Observed TCR beta diversity per million T cells fell roughly linearly with age, and a significant reduction was already apparent by age around 39. Total diversity estimates from one million sequenced T cells were considered lower bounds and underestimates.

The method behind the library was 5' RACE. Sequencing was performed on an Illumina HiSeq 2500. A second PCR of about 6 to 11 cycles was run with a J-beta primer mix and a sample-barcoded 5' primer. Each TCR beta cDNA molecule received a unique molecular identifier from a template-switch 5' adaptor carrying 12 random nucleotides. At least 2.5 million CDR3-containing paired-end reads were obtained from each sample. First-strand cDNA synthesis was performed from all RNA using the Mint cDNA synthesis kit, with priming by a TRBC-specific oligonucleotide. After uracil-DNA glycosylase treatment, a first 18-cycle PCR used universal primers M1SS and BC2_uni_R on all cDNA. The authors' analysis ran thus. For normalization, 1 million high-quality reads were randomly selected from each sample, with every read carrying a distinct molecular identifier. Instead of being binned into consensus sequences, reads with shared molecular identifiers were discarded. MiTCR, set to a Q25 quality threshold and the strictest error-elimination algorithm, was used for CDR3 identification, clonotype clustering and error correction. A nonparametric unseen species model using Euler transformation provided a lower-bound estimate of total TCR beta diversity. Through fastp at Q25 and MiXCR, TCRdb rebuilt clones from the public reads, retaining in-frame beta chains. A single entry per CDR3 protein holds the most common genes and DNA from its merged rows. These V and J calls are TCRdb output, not the study's own analysis. The sample data list about 800,000 distinct CDR3 sequences, and 20% to 25% of these were observed just once. The biggest ten clones account for under 4% of the sample.

The 35 to 40 donors, aged 6 to 90 years, were systemically healthy Caucasian individuals from Russia. Each donor gave 8.5 to 10 milliliters of peripheral blood, collected into EDTA-treated Vacutainer tubes. Ficoll-Paque density-gradient centrifugation was used to isolate PBMCs, with at least 6.5 million per sample. Trizol reagent was used to extract total RNA from the PBMCs, yielding at least 6 micrograms per sample. Naive CD45RAhigh/CD27high T cell percentages were measured by flow cytometry on a PBMC aliquot from every donor. Including the terminal cysteine and phenylalanine, the CDR3 comprises 15 residues. Only the CDR3 DNA is retained, 45 bases long and in frame from the first base. V lost 6 bases and J lost 3 bases; the stretch between them is 16 bases long. Taken from the germline V gene, the CDR1 and CDR2 loops are SGHRS and YFSETQ. These records were also assigned to another study, of T cells of mothers and their children. That second publication adds: The donors were nine systemically healthy Caucasian individuals, made up of three mothers and their six children. cDNA synthesis consumed the entire amount of extracted RNA, loaded at approximately 1.6 ug RNA in each 15 ul reaction. In the second PCR, the M1S primer added sample barcodes and 2-4 random nucleotides. Each mother yielded over 8 million TCR beta CDR3 reads and each child 3 million to 3.5 million reads. Thymic selection shapes the output of TCR recombination in a similar way in related and unrelated pairs, and inherited differences have a minor effect. Related mother-child pairs always showed normalized repertoire overlap that was slightly higher than in unrelated mother-child pairs, though the difference was never significant. Persistent microchimeric T cell clones were not detected, at a sensitivity of approximately 98 clones per million clonotypes. To look for features that set related mother-child pairs apart from unrelated individuals, the researchers ran deep NGS to compare the TCR beta repertoires of mothers and children. The mean age was roughly 36 +/- 4 years for the mothers and approximately 11 +/- 4 years for the children. After adapter ligation with NEBNext reagents, the libraries were sequenced on Illumina HiSeq 2000 with 100+100 nt paired-end reads. To prevent cross-contamination, the mother and child libraries were prepared a month apart and were sequenced in separate runs. For each donor, between about 450,000 and 2,300,000 distinct TCR beta clonotypes were identified. Naive TCR beta clonotypes were estimated from low-frequency clonotypes matched to each donor's FACS-determined naive share, without sorting.

The sequenced material came from blood. The TCR originated in a boy under 18 in good health. The sequence links TRBV5-1 to TRBJ1-3; possibly the D gene is TRBD1, per 6 matching bases. The DNA sequence is as follows: TGCGCCAGCACCGTGGACAGCCTTATTGGAAACACCATATATTTT. Protein translation: CASTVDSLIGNTIYF.